This TCR beta chain was captured by sequencing in a study of blood T cell repertoires in COVID-19. This table comes from immunoSEQ multiplex PCR, and its TCRdb copy is limited to in-frame clones, with some not included. The table lists about 240,000 clones, approximately 86% of them singletons. Trimming took 1 base from V and 1 from J, leaving 11 bases between them. The germline V gene encodes CDR1 SEHNR and CDR2 FQNEAQ (reference sequence). The CDR3 runs 16 residues. This TCR came from a woman aged 70-85 years with active or convalescent COVID-19. The sample was peripheral blood. V usage is TRBV7-9 and J usage is TRBJ1-3; D is possibly TRBD1 (6 bases). In nucleotides, the CDR3 is TGTGCCAGCAGCTTAGGAGGGGGGGTATCTGGAAACACCATATATTTT. Translating gives CASSLGGGVSGNTIYF.